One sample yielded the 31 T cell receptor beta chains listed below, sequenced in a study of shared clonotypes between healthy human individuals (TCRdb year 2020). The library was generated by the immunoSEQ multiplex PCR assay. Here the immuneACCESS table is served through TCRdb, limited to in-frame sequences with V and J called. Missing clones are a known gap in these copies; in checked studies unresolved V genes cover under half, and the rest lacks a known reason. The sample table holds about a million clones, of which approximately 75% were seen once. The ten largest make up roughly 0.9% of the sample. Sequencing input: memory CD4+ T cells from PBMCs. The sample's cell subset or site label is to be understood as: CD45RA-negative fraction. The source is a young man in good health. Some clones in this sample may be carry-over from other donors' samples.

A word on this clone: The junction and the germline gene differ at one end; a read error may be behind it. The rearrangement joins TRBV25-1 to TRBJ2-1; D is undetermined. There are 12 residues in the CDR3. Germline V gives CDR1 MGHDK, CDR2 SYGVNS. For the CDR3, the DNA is TGTGCCAGCGGTGACGGCACCGGTGAGCAGTTCTTC. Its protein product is CASGDGTGEQFF.

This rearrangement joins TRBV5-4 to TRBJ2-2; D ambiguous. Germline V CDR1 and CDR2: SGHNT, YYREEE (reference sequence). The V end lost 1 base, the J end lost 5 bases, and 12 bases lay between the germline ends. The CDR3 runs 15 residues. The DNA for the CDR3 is TGTGCCAGCAGCTTGATGGGCAAGAGGACCGGGGAGCTGTTTTTT. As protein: CASSLMGKRTGELFF.

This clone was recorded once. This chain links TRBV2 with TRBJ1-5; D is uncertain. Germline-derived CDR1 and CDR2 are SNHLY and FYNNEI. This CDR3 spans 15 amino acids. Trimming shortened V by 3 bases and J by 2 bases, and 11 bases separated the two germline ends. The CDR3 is CASSDGFGGNQPQHF. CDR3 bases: TGTGCCAGCAGTGACGGCTTCGGGGGCAATCAGCCCCAGCATTTT.

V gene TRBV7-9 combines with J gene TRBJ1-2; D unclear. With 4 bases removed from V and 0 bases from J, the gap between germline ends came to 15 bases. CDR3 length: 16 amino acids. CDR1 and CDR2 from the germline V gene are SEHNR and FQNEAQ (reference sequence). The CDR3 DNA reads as TGTGCCAGCAGCTCGCCAACGGACCGGCCTAACTATGGCTACACCTTC. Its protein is CASSSPTDRPNYGYTF.

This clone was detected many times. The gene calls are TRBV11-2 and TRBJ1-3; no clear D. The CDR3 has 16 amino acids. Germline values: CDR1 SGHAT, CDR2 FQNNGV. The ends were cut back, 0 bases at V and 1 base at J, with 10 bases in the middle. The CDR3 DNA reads TGTGCCAGCAGCTTAGACGGTCGGAGGTCTGGAAACACCATATATTTT. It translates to CASSLDGRRSGNTIYF.

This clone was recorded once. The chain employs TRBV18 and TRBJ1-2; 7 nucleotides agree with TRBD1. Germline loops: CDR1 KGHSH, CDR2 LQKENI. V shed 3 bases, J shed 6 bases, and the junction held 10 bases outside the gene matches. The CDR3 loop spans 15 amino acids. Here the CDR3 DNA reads TGTGCCAGCTCACCTCAGCTAACAGGGGAGGATGGCTACACCTTC. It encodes CASSPQLTGEDGYTF.

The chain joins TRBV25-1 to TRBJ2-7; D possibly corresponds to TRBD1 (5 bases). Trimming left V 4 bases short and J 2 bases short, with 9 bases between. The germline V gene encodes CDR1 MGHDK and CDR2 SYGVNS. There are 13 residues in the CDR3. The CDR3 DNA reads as TGTGCCAGCAGTGCCGGACATGCCTACGAGCAGTACTTC. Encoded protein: CASSAGHAYEQYF.

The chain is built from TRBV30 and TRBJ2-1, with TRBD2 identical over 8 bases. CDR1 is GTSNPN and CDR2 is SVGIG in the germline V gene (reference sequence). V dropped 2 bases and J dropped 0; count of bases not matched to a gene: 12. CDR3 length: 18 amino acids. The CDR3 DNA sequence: TGTGCCTGGAGTATTCCGGGACTAGTTCTCGGCTCCTACAATGAGCAGTTCTTC. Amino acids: CAWSIPGLVLGSYNEQFF.

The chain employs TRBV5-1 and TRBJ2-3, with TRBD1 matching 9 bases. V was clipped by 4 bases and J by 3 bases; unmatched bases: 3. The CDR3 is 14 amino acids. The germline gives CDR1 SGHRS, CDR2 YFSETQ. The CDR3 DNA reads TGCGCCAGCAGCGTCGGGACAGGGACAGATACGCAGTATTTT. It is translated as CASSVGTGTDTQYF.

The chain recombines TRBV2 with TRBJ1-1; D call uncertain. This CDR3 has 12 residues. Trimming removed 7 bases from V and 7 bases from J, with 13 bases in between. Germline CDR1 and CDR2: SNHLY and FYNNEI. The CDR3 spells CASNRLSREAFF. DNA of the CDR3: TGTGCCAGCAACAGACTTTCTCGTGAAGCTTTCTTT.

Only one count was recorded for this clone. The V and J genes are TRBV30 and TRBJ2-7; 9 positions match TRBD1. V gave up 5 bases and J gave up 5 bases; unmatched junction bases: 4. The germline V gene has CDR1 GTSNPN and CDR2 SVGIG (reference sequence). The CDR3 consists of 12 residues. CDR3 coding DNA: TGTGCCTGGGAGGACAGGGGCAACGAGCAGTACTTC. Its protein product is CAWEDRGNEQYF. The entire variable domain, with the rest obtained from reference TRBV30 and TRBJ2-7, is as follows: SQTIHQWPATLVQPVGSPLSLECTVEGTSNPNLYWYRQAAGRGLQLLFYSVGIGQISSEVPQNLSASRPQDRQFILSSKKLLLSDSGFYLCAWEDRGNEQYFGPGTRLTVT.

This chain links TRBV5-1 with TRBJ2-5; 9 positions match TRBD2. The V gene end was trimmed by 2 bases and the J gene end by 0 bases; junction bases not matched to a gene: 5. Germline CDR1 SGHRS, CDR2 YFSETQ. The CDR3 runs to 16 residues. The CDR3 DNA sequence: TGCGCCAGCAGCTTAGCTAGCGGGGACCACCAAGAGACCCAGTACTTC. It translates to CASSLASGDHQETQYF.

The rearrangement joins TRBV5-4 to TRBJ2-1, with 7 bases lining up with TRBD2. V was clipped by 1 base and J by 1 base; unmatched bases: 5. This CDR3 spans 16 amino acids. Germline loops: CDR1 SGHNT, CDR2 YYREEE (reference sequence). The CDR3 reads CASSLYREASYNEQFF. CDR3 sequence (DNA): TGTGCCAGCAGCTTGTATCGGGAGGCTTCCTACAATGAGCAGTTCTTC. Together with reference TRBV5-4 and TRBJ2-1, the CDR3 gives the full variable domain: ETGVTQSPTHLIKTRGQQVTLRCSSQSGHNTVSWYQQALGQGPQFIFQYYREEENGRGNFPPRFSGLQFPNYSSELNVNALELDDSALYLCASSLYREASYNEQFFGPGTRLTVL.

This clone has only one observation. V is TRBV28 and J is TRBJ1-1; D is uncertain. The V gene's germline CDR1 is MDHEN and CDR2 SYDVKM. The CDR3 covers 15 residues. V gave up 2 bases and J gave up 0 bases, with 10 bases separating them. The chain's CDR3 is CASSLSTAMNTEAFF. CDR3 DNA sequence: TGTGCCAGCAGTTTAAGTACAGCCATGAACACTGAAGCTTTCTTT.

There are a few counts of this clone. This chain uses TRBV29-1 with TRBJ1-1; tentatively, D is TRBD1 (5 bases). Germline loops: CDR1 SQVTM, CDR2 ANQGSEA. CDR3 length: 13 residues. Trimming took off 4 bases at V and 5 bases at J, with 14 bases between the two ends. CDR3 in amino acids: CSVVVYGGTEAFF. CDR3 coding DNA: TGCAGCGTTGTTGTGTACGGGGGGACTGAAGCTTTCTTT. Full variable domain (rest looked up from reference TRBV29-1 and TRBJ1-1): SAVISQKPSRDICQRGTSLTIQCQVDSQVTMMFWYRQQPGQSLTLIATANQGSEATYESGFVIDKFPISRPNLTFSTLTVSNMSPEDSSIYLCSVVVYGGTEAFFGQGTRLTVV.

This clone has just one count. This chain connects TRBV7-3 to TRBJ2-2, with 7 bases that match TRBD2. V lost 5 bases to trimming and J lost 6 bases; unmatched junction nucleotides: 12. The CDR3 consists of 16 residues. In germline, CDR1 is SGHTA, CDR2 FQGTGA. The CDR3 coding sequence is TGTGCCAGCAGCCCCCTATCGGGCGGGAGCGCCGGGGAGCTGTTTTTT. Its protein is CASSPLSGGSAGELFF.

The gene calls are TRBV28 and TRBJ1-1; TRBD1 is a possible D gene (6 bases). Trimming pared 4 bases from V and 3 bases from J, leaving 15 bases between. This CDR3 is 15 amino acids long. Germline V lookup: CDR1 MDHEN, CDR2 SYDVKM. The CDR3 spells CASSSLGAMDTEAFF. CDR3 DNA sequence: TGTGCCAGCAGTTCCTTGGGGGCAATGGACACTGAAGCTTTCTTT.

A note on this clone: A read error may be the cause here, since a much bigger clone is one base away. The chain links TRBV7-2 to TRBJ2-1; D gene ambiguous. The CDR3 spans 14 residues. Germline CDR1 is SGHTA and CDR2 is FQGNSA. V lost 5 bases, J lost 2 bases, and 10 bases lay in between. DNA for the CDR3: TGTGCCAGCAGCCCAAGCAGCACCTACAATGAGCAGTTCTTC. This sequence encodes CASSPSSTYNEQFF.

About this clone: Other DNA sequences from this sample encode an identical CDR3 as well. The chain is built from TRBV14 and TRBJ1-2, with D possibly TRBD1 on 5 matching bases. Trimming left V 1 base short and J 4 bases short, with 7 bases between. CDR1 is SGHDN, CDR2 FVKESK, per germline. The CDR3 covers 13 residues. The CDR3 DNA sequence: TGTGCCAGCAGCCAAGGACAGAGCTATGGCTACACCTTC. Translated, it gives CASSQGQSYGYTF.

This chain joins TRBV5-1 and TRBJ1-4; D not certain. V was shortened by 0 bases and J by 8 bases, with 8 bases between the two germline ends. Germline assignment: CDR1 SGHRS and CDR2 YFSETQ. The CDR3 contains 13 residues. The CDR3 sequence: CASSLGAKEKLFF. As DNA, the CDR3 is TGCGCCAGCAGCTTGGGGGCCAAGGAAAAACTGTTTTTT.

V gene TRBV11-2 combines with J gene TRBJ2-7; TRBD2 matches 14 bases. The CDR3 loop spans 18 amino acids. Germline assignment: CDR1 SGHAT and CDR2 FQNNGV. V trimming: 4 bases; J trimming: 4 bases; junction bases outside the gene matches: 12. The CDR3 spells CASSYGTSGRVPPYEQYF. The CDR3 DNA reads TGTGCCAGCAGCTATGGGACTAGCGGGAGAGTCCCTCCTTACGAGCAGTACTTC.

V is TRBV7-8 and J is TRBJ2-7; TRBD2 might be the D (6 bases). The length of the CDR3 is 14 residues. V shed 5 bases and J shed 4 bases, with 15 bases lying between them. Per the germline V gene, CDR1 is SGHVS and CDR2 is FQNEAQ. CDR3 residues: CASSPLGGSYEQYF. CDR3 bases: TGTGCCAGCAGCCCCCTTGGAGGGAGTTACGAGCAGTACTTC.

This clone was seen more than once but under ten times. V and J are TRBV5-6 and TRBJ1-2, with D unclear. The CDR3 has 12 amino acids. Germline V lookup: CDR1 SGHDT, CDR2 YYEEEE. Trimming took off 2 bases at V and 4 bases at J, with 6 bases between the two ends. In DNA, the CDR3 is TGTGCCAGCAGCTTCCTTACCTATGGCTACACCTTC. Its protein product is CASSFLTYGYTF.

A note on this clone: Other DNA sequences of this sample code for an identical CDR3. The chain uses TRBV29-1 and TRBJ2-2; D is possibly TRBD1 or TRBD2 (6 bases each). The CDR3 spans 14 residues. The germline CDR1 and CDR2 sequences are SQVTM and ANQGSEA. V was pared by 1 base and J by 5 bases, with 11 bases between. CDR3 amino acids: CSVEGQGRTGELFF. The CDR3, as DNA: TGCAGCGTTGAAGGGCAGGGGAGGACCGGGGAGCTGTTTTTT.

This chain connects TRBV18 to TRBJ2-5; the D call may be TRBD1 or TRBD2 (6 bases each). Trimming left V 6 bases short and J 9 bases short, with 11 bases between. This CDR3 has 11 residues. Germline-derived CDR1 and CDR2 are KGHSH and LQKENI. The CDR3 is CASSEGGSQYF. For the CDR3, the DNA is TGTGCCAGCTCCGAAGGGGGGTCCCAGTACTTC.

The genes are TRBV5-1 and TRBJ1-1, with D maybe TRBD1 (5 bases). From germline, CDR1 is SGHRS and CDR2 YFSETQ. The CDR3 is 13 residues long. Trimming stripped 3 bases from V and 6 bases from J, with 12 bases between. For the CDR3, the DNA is TGCGCCAGCAGCTCTCCGGGGGGTGCTGAAGCTTTCTTT. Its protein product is CASSSPGGAEAFF.

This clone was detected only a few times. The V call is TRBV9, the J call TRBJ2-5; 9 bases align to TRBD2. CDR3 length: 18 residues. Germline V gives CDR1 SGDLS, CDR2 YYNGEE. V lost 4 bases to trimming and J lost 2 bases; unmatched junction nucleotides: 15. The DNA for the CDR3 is TGTGCCAGCAGCCCCCGCCTGACTAGCGGATCTTTACAAGAGACCCAGTACTTC. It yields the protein CASSPRLTSGSLQETQYF.

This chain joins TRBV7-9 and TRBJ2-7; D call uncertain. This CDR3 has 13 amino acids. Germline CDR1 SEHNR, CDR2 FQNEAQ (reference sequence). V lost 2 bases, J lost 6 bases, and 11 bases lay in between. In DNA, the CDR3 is TGTGCCAGCAGCTTAAACGGCCCCACCGAGCAGTACTTC. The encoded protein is CASSLNGPTEQYF.

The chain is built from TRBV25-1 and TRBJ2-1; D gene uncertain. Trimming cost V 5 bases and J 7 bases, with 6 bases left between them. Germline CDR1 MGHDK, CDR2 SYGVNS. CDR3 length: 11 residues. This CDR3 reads CASSLQNEQFF. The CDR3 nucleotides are TGTGCCAGCAGTCTACAGAATGAGCAGTTCTTC.

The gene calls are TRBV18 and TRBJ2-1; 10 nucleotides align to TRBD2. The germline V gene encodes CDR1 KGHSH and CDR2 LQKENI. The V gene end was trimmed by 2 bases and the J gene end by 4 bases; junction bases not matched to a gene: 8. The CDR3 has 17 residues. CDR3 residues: CASSPFASGRTYNEQFF. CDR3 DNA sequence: TGTGCCAGCTCACCATTTGCTAGCGGGAGAACATACAATGAGCAGTTCTTC.

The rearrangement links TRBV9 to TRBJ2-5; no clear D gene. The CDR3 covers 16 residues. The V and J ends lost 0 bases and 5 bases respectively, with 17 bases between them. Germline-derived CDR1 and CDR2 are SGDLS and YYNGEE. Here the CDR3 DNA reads TGTGCCAGCAGCGTAGGACGGGTCAAAGTAGGGGAGACCCAGTACTTC. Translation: CASSVGRVKVGETQYF.